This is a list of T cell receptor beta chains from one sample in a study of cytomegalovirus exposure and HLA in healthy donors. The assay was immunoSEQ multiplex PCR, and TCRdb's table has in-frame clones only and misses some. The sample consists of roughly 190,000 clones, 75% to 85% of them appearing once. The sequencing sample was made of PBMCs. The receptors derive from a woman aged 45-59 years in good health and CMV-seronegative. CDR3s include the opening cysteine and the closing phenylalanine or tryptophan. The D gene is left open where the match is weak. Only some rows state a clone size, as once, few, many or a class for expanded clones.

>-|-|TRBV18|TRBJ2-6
CASSPAGASGANVLTF
TGTGCCAGCTCACCGGCGGGGGCTAGTGGGGCCAACGTCCTGACTTTC
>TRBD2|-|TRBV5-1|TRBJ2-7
CASSPRTSGAYEQYF
TGCGCCAGCAGCCCGCGGACTAGCGGGGCCTACGAGCAGTACTTC
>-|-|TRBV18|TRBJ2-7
CASHLSGLSYEQYF
TGTGCCAGCCACCTTTCGGGACTCTCCTACGAGCAGTACTTC
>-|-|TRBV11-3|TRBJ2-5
CASSSSPGETQYF
TGTGCCAGCAGCTCATCACCCGGAGAGACCCAGTACTTC
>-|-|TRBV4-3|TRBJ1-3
CASSQDDRLFSGNTIYF
TGCGCCAGCAGCCAAGATGATCGGTTATTCTCTGGAAACACCATATATTTT
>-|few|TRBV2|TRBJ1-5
CASRSGGESQPQHF
TGTGCCAGCCGTTCGGGGGGGGAGAGTCAGCCCCAGCATTTT
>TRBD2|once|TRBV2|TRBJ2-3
CASTLLATHTDTQYF
TGTGCCAGCACCTTACTAGCGACCCACACAGATACGCAGTATTTT
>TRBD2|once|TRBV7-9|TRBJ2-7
CASSPGRSGSLDEQYF
TGTGCCAGCAGCCCGGGGCGTAGCGGGAGTCTTGACGAGCAGTACTTC
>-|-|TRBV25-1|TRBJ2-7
CASSESPVWGHEQYF
TGTGCCAGCAGTGAATCCCCCGTATGGGGCCACGAGCAGTACTTC
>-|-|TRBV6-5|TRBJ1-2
CASSSPTGNYGYTF
TGTGCCAGCAGCTCCCCGACAGGCAACTATGGCTACACCTTC
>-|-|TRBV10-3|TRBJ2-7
CAISELGTKYTYEQYF
TGTGCCATCAGTGAGTTGGGGACAAAGTATACCTACGAGCAGTACTTC
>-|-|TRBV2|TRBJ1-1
CASSEALRQTEAFF
TGTGCCAGCAGTGAAGCGCTTCGTCAGACTGAAGCTTTCTTT
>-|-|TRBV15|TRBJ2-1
CATSRAGHEQFF
TGTGCCACCAGCAGAGCTGGCCATGAGCAGTTCTTC
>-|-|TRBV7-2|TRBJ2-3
CASSVTGDGTDTQYF
TGTGCCAGCAGCGTAACGGGAGATGGCACAGATACGCAGTATTTT
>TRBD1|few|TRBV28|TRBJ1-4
CASSLTSPGQGGKLFF
TGTGCCAGCAGTTTAACCTCGCCGGGACAGGGGGGAAAACTGTTTTTT
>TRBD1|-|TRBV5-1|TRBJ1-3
CASSLRGDRVGGNTIYF
TGCGCCAGCAGCTTGAGGGGAGACAGGGTTGGAGGAAACACCATATATTTT
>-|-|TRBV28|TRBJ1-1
CASKTRGHRREAFF
TGTGCCAGCAAGACGAGGGGACATCGGCGGGAAGCTTTCTTT
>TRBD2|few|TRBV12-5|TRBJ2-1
CASGLLTSGGNEQFF
TGTGCTAGTGGTTTGTTGACTAGCGGGGGCAATGAGCAGTTCTTC
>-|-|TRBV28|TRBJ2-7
CASSFQRTRYEQYF
TGTGCCAGCAGTTTCCAGCGGACCCGCTACGAGCAGTACTTC
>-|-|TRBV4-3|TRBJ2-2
CASSQDTSIPGELFF
TGCGCCAGCAGCCAAGACACTAGCATCCCCGGGGAGCTGTTTTTT
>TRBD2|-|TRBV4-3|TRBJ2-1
CASSQSGGLGNEQFF
TGCGCCAGCAGCCAGTCCGGGGGGTTGGGCAATGAGCAGTTCTTC
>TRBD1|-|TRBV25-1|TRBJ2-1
CASSGRGQGRLDNEQFF
TGTGCCAGCAGTGGAAGGGGACAGGGGAGGTTAGACAATGAGCAGTTCTTC
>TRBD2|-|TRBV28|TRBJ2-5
CASSRLAGGPETQYF
TGTGCCAGCAGCAGACTAGCGGGGGGGCCAGAGACCCAGTACTTC
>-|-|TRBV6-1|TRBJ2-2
CASSEAGWGPSGKAGSCFF
-
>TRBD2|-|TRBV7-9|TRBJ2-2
CASSPPSGRVGNGELFF
TGTGCCAGCAGCCCTCCTAGCGGGAGGGTTGGAAACGGGGAGCTGTTTTTT
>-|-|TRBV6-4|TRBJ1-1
CASSAHAENTEAFF
TGTGCCAGCAGTGCTCACGCAGAGAACACTGAAGCTTTCTTT
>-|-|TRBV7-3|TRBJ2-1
CASSGIAEGYNEQFF
TGTGCCAGCAGCGGCATAGCGGAGGGGTACAATGAGCAGTTCTTC
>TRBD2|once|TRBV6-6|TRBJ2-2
CASSPGLLNTGELFF
TGTGCCAGCAGCCCGGGACTACTTAACACCGGGGAGCTGTTTTTT
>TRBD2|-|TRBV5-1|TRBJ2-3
CASSLLAGGPSTSTDTQYF
TGCGCCAGCAGCTTGTTAGCGGGGGGGCCTTCTACTAGCACAGATACGCAGTATTTT
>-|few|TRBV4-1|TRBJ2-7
CASSHSQGYEQYF
TGCGCCAGCAGCCATTCACAGGGATACGAGCAGTACTTC
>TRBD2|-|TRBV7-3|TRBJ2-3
CASSRGEGVDTQYF
TGTGCCAGCAGCCGCGGGGAGGGAGTGGATACGCAGTATTTT
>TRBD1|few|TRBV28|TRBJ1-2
CASSNPGQLPYGYTF
TGTGCCAGCAGTAATCCGGGACAGTTACCCTATGGCTACACCTTC
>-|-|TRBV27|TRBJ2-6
CASSTRGAWWGANVLTF
TGTGCCAGCAGCACACGGGGGGCCTGGTGGGGGGCCAACGTCCTGACTTTC
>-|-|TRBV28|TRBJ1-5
CASGGENQPQHF
TGTGCCAGCGGGGGGGAAAATCAGCCCCAGCATTTT
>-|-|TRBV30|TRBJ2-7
CAWSGGVWEQYF
TGTGCCTGGAGTGGGGGGGTATGGGAGCAGTACTTC
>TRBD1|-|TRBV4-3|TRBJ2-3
CASSQDRGQGTDTQYF
TGCGCCAGCAGCCAAGATAGGGGACAGGGTACAGATACGCAGTATTTT
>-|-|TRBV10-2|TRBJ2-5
CASSADGNLETQYF
TGCGCCAGCAGTGCGGACGGGAATTTGGAGACCCAGTACTTC
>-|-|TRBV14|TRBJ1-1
CASSRMGGATEAFF
TGTGCCAGCAGCCGTATGGGGGGAGCGACTGAAGCTTTCTTT
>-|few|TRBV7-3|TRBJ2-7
CASSLEWSSEQYF
TGTGCCAGCAGCTTAGAGTGGTCTAGCGAGCAGTACTTC
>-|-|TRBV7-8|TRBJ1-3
CASSRTPQGGGNTIYF
TGTGCCAGCAGCCGTACTCCCCAAGGCGGTGGAAACACCATATATTTT
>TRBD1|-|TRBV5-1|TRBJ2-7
CASSVAGTGFPEQYF
TGCGCCAGCAGCGTGGCCGGGACAGGGTTTCCCGAGCAGTACTTC
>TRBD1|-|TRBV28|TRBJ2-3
CASSFGGTGGDTQYF
TGTGCCAGCAGTTTCGGGGGGACAGGGGGCGATACGCAGTATTTT
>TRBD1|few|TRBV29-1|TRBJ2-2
CSVLRDRRTGELFF
TGCAGCGTTCTCCGGGACAGGAGGACCGGGGAGCTGTTTTTT
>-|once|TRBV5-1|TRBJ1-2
CASSPRTAVRGYTF
TGCGCCAGCAGCCCGAGGACTGCCGTTCGTGGCTACACCTTC
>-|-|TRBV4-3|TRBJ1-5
CASSQDLAGVGQPQHF
TGCGCCAGCAGCCAAGATCTAGCGGGGGTTGGTCAGCCCCAGCATTTT
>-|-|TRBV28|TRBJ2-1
CASSYSNSLNEQFF
TGTGCCAGCAGCTATAGTAATTCCCTCAATGAGCAGTTCTTC
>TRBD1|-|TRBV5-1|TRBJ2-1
CASSLPGQGAGEQFF
TGCGCCAGCAGCTTGCCGGGACAGGGGGCCGGTGAGCAGTTCTTC
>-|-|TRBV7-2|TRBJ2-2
CASSLVVRGAGELFF
TGTGCCAGCAGCTTAGTGGTTCGCGGTGCCGGGGAGCTGTTTTTT
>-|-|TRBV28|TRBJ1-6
CASSLGGNNSPLHF
TGTGCCAGCAGTTTAGGGGGCAATAATTCACCCCTCCACTTT